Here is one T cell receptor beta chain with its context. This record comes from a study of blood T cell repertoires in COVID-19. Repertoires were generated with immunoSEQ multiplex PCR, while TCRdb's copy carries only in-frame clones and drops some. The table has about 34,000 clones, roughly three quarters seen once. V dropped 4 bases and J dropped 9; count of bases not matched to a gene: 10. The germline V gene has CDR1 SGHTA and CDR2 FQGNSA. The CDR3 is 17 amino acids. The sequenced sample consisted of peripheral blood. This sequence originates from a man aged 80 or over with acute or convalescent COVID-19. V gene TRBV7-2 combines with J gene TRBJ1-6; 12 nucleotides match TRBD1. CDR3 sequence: CASSSIRDRGRGSPLHF. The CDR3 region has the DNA TGTGCCAGCAGCTCGATCAGGGACAGGGGGCGAGGTTCACCCCTCCACTTT.